These 8 T cell receptor beta chains originate from one sample sequenced in a study of T cell changes during pregnancy in multiple sclerosis. Profiled with immunoSEQ multiplex PCR; TCRdb holds only in-frame clones, not every one. The repertoire has approximately 45,000 clones, almost 95% of them found once; the top ten carry around 0.4%. The specimen was CD4+ T cells from peripheral blood mononuclear cells, collected in the second trimester of pregnancy. These receptors came from a female donor in good health, enrolled as a control in a pregnancy study.

The V and J genes are TRBV5-4 and TRBJ1-2; TRBD1 agrees at 10 bases. J was trimmed by 4 bases and V by 4 bases; bases with no gene match: 4. The V gene's germline CDR1 is SGHNT and CDR2 YYREEE (reference sequence). The CDR3 loop spans 14 amino acids. The CDR3 coding sequence is TGTGCCAGCAGCCCGGACAGGGGGGGCTATGGCTACACCTTC. Its translation: CASSPDRGGYGYTF.

This clone appeared once. The chain uses TRBV2 and TRBJ2-1; D unresolved. The CDR3 totals 11 residues. The germline V and J ends were trimmed by 6 bases and 10 bases, with 10 bases remaining between them. Germline CDR1 reads SNHLY; CDR2 reads FYNNEI. In DNA form, the CDR3 reads TGTGCCAGCAGGAATGTGAGAGAGCAGTTCTTC. This codes for CASRNVREQFF. Together with reference TRBV2 and TRBJ2-1, the CDR3 gives the full variable domain: EPEVTQTPSHQVTQMGQEVILRCVPISNHLYFYWYRQILGQKVEFLVSFYNNEISEKSEIFDDQFSVERPDGSNFTLKIRSTKLEDSAMYFCASRNVREQFFGPGTRLTVL.

V usage is TRBV5-5 and J usage is TRBJ2-1; TRBD2 aligns across 10 bases. Germline V gene lookup returns CDR1 SGHKS and CDR2 YYEKEE (reference sequence). The V gene end was trimmed by 3 bases and the J gene end by 4 bases; junction bases not matched to a gene: 4. The CDR3 runs 15 residues. The CDR3 is CASSSLAGEYNEQFF. The CDR3 coding sequence is TGTGCCAGCAGCTCCCTAGCGGGGGAATACAATGAGCAGTTCTTC.

This sequence joins TRBV4-1 and TRBJ2-5; TRBD1 agrees at 11 bases. V trimming: 4 bases; J trimming: 6 bases; junction bases outside the gene matches: 10. Germline CDR1 MGHRA, CDR2 YSYEKL. This CDR3 is built from 16 residues. CDR3 nucleotides: TGCGCCAGCAGCCCCCCCCGGACAGGGGGCACGAAGACCCAGTACTTC. It encodes CASSPPRTGGTKTQYF.

This clone has just one count. The gene calls are TRBV7-9 and TRBJ2-7; the D gene is possibly TRBD1 (6 bases). V lost 5 bases and J 0 bases, leaving 11 bases between the germline ends. Germline V gene lookup returns CDR1 SEHNR and CDR2 FQNEAQ (reference sequence). The CDR3 runs 14 residues. The chain's CDR3 is CASSPRTDSYEQYF. The CDR3 region has the DNA TGTGCCAGCAGCCCGAGGACAGACTCCTACGAGCAGTACTTC.

V is TRBV5-3 and J is TRBJ1-4; D unresolved. TRBV5-3 is an ORF, and what it does is uncertain. CDR3 size: 16 residues. Trimming removed 5 bases at V and 8 bases at J, with 22 bases between. The CDR3 DNA sequence: TGTGCCAGAAGGGGCCTTTACATGGCGAATTCCGAAAAACTGTTTTTT. It codes for CARRGLYMANSEKLFF.

CDR3 sequence: CASSSRQGLDDQPQHF. DNA of the CDR3: TGTGCCAGTAGTTCTCGACAGGGGCTTGACGATCAGCCCCAGCATTTT. The V and J genes are TRBV19 and TRBJ1-5, with 8 positions matching TRBD1. The germline CDR1 and CDR2 sequences are LNHDA and SQIVND (reference sequence). V trimming: 5 bases; J trimming: 5 bases; junction bases outside the gene matches: 11. CDR3 length: 16 amino acids.

V gene TRBV4-1 combines with J gene TRBJ2-3, with 11 positions matching TRBD2. The CDR3 runs 16 residues. The V gene end was trimmed by 0 bases and the J gene end by 4 bases; junction bases not matched to a gene: 3. Germline V gene data show CDR1 as MGHRA and CDR2 as YSYEKL. CDR3 protein: CASSQEASGGPDTQYF. The CDR3 DNA is TGCGCCAGCAGCCAAGAGGCTAGCGGGGGGCCAGATACGCAGTATTTT.